Each of the 21 T cell receptor beta chains below was sequenced from the same sample in a study of T cell responses to AZD1222 COVID-19 vaccine (TCRdb year 2021). Taken with the paper, the label for time point translates to: baseline before first vaccination. The receptor library was made with the immunoSEQ multiplex PCR assay. TCRdb retrieved this table from immuneACCESS and kept in-frame rearrangements only. Not all clones are present; in checked studies, unresolved V genes account for under half, and no reason is known for the remainder. This sample holds about 150,000 clones; roughly nine tenths were observed only once. The ten largest account for about 5% of the sample. This material consisted of peripheral blood, taken on day 0 of AZD1222 vaccination. The source of these receptors is an adult in good health.

CDR3 residues: CASSLQGKETQYF. In DNA form, the CDR3 reads TGTGCCAGCTCACTACAGGGGAAAGAGACCCAGTACTTC. The chain uses TRBV18 and TRBJ2-5; 7 bases fit TRBD1. Germline values: CDR1 KGHSH, CDR2 LQKENI. J was trimmed by 3 bases and V by 4 bases; bases with no gene match: 2. This CDR3 has 13 amino acids.

This clone occurred once. This chain links TRBV19 with TRBJ2-7; TRBD1 matches at 7 bases. The CDR3 totals 15 residues. From germline, CDR1 is LNHDA and CDR2 SQIVND (reference sequence). J gave up 7 bases and V 3 bases, and 12 bases lay outside the gene matches. The CDR3, as DNA: TGTGCCAGTAGTATTCATCCGACAGGGTCGGGGGAGCAGTACTTC. Translation gives CASSIHPTGSGEQYF.

This clone was counted ten times or more. The chain links TRBV10-1 to TRBJ1-1; weak D call: TRBD1 (6 bases). CDR3 size: 14 residues. V shed 0 bases and J shed 11 bases, with 16 bases lying between them. CDR1 and CDR2 from the germline V gene are WNHNN and SYGVQD (reference sequence). Here the CDR3 DNA reads TGCGCCAGCAGTGAGTCGGTGGAAGGGGGTTTGGCTTTCTTT. This translates into CASSESVEGGLAFF.

The chain uses TRBV9 and TRBJ2-3; D is uncertain. The CDR3 spans 14 residues. V was cut by 0 bases and J by 5 bases, with 10 bases left in between. Germline V gene data show CDR1 as SGDLS and CDR2 as YYNGEE. The CDR3 is CASSVAGVVDTQYF. CDR3 nucleotides: TGTGCCAGCAGCGTAGCAGGAGTGGTAGATACGCAGTATTTT. Full variable domain (rest looked up from reference TRBV9 and TRBJ2-3): DSGVTQTPKHLITATGQRVTLRCSPRSGDLSVYWYQQSLDQGLQFLIQYYNGEERAKGNILERFSAQQFPDLHSELNLSSLELGDSALYFCASSVAGVVDTQYFGPGTRLTVL.

The sample holds one count of this clone. The rearrangement uses TRBV4-3 and TRBJ2-7; 10 bases map to TRBD2. CDR3 length equals 14 residues. Germline CDR1 reads LGHNA; CDR2 reads YSLEER. V was clipped by 1 base and J by 4 bases; unmatched bases: 1. The CDR3, as DNA: TGCGCCAGCAGCCAAGGGACTAGCGGTTACGAGCAGTACTTC. Protein: CASSQGTSGYEQYF.

The chain combines TRBV7-2 with TRBJ1-5; D call uncertain. With 5 bases removed from V and 6 bases from J, the gap between germline ends came to 14 bases. The CDR3 totals 14 residues. Per the germline V gene, CDR1 is SGHTA and CDR2 is FQGNSA. For the CDR3, the DNA is TGTGCCAGCAGCCCGCACATGGGAGGTCAGCCCCAGCATTTT. The encoded protein is CASSPHMGGQPQHF.

On this clone itself: Other nucleotide sequences in the sample specify the same CDR3. The gene calls are TRBV19 and TRBJ2-7; D might be TRBD1 or TRBD2, each matching 5 bases. This CDR3 is built from 15 residues. The V end was cut by 3 bases, the J end by 2 bases, with 14 bases between. Germline lookup yields CDR1 LNHDA and CDR2 SQIVND (reference sequence). Written as DNA, the CDR3 is TGTGCCAGTAGTATCTATTCCGGGGCCACCTACGAGCAGTACTTC. Translating it yields CASSIYSGATYEQYF.

The genes are TRBV5-1 and TRBJ2-5; a possible D gene is TRBD1 (6 bases). The CDR3 is made up of 14 amino acids. V gave up 2 bases and J gave up 2 bases, with 10 bases separating them. Germline V gene sequence: CDR1 SGHRS, CDR2 YFSETQ. Here the CDR3 reads CASSFSGAQETQYF. CDR3 coding DNA: TGCGCCAGCAGCTTTTCAGGGGCGCAAGAGACCCAGTACTTC.

The V call is TRBV3-1 (or the pseudogene TRBV3-2), the J call TRBJ1-1; D gene uncertain. V lost 4 bases to trimming and J lost 1 base, with 10 bases between them. The CDR3 runs to 14 residues. Germline values: CDR1 LGHDT, CDR2 YNNKEL (reference sequence). CDR3 nucleotides: TGTGCCAGCAGCCTTGTCGTAGGGAACACTGAAGCTTTCTTT. This encodes CASSLVVGNTEAFF.

The V and J genes are TRBV19 and TRBJ1-4; a weak D match, TRBD1 (5 bases). V was trimmed by 5 bases and J by 2 bases, leaving 21 bases between them. The CDR3 covers 18 residues. Germline V gives CDR1 LNHDA, CDR2 SQIVND (reference sequence). The CDR3 reads CASSVDYSGSRTNEKLFF. The CDR3 DNA reads as TGTGCCAGTAGTGTCGATTATTCAGGGAGTAGGACTAATGAAAAACTGTTTTTT. The full variable domain, in which reference TRBV19 and TRBJ1-4 provide the parts outside the CDR3, is DGGITQSPKYLFRKEGQNVTLSCEQNLNHDAMYWYRQDPGQGLRLIYYSQIVNDFQKGDIAEGYSVSREKKESFPLTVTSAQKNPTAFYLCASSVDYSGSRTNEKLFFGSGTQLSVL.

The rearrangement links TRBV11-2 to TRBJ2-5; possible D gene TRBD1, 6 bases. The CDR3 runs to 14 residues. Germline lookup yields CDR1 SGHAT and CDR2 FQNNGV. Trimming stripped 5 bases from V and 1 base from J, with 11 bases between. CDR3 in DNA: TGTGCCAGCAGCCCCGGACAGCTCCAAGAGACCCAGTACTTC. The encoded protein is CASSPGQLQETQYF.

The chain uses TRBV2 and TRBJ1-5; D possibly corresponds to TRBD1 (5 bases). This CDR3 comprises 15 residues. Trimming pared 7 bases from V and 4 bases from J, leaving 17 bases between. Germline assignment: CDR1 SNHLY and CDR2 FYNNEI. The CDR3 protein is CASKSSGTANQPQHF. The CDR3 DNA sequence: TGTGCCAGCAAGTCCTCCGGGACGGCGAATCAGCCCCAGCATTTT.

This sequence joins TRBV27 and TRBJ1-6; D not resolved. The CDR3 loop spans 15 amino acids. The V gene's germline CDR1 is MNHEY and CDR2 SMNVEV (reference sequence). Trimming left V 3 bases short and J 0 bases short, with 6 bases between. CDR3 in amino acids: CASSLSSSYNSPLHF. CDR3 sequence (DNA): TGTGCCAGCAGTTTGTCGAGCTCCTATAATTCACCCCTCCACTTT.

The gene calls are TRBV30 and TRBJ1-1, with 8 bases lining up with TRBD1. The CDR3 sequence is 12 residues long. The V gene end was trimmed by 3 bases and the J gene end by 12 bases; junction bases not matched to a gene: 9. Looked up from germline, CDR1 is GTSNPN and CDR2 is SVGIG (reference sequence). The DNA for the CDR3 is TGTGCCTGGAGCGATGGACAGGGCGGGTCTTTCTTT. Translation: CAWSDGQGGSFF.

The chain couples TRBV30 to TRBJ1-4, with 8 bases that match TRBD1. The V gene's germline CDR1 is GTSNPN and CDR2 SVGIG (reference sequence). V shed 6 bases and J 8 bases; nucleotides not matched to a gene: 8. This CDR3 has 13 residues. The CDR3 nucleotides are TGTGCCTGCAGGGGGCTGGGAAAGGAAAAACTGTTTTTT. This codes for CACRGLGKEKLFF.

This chain uses TRBV28 with TRBJ2-7; no firm D call. This CDR3 region has 11 residues. V dropped 3 bases and J dropped 4 bases, with 4 bases sitting between them. The germline V gene has CDR1 MDHEN and CDR2 SYDVKM. CDR3 DNA sequence: TGTGCCAGCAGTTTCCAATACGAGCAGTACTTC. Protein: CASSFQYEQYF.

The rearrangement links TRBV5-5 to TRBJ2-3; 12 nucleotides agree with TRBD1. Germline V gives CDR1 SGHKS, CDR2 YYEKEE (reference sequence). The CDR3 spans 16 residues. V trimming: 3 bases; J trimming: 2 bases; junction bases outside the gene matches: 4. The CDR3 protein is CASSYRDRGHTDTQYF. In nucleotides, the CDR3 is TGTGCCAGCAGCTACCGGGACAGGGGGCACACAGATACGCAGTATTTT.

The chain recombines TRBV4-3 with TRBJ1-1; 8 bases agree with TRBD1. J was trimmed by 4 bases and V by 3 bases; bases with no gene match: 7. CDR1 and CDR2 from the germline V gene are LGHNA and YSLEER. There are 15 residues in the CDR3. CDR3 in amino acids: CASSQNRQGTTEAFF. Written as DNA, the CDR3 is TGCGCCAGCAGCCAGAATCGACAGGGGACCACTGAAGCTTTCTTT.

The J gene is TRBJ1-6, the V gene TRBV6-5; the D gene is possibly TRBD1 (5 bases). The CDR3 length is 15 residues. V shed 6 bases and J shed 2 bases, with 11 bases lying between them. The germline CDR1 and CDR2 sequences are MNHEY and SVGAGI. CDR3 sequence: CASRTANAYNSPLHF. The CDR3, as DNA: TGTGCCAGCAGGACAGCGAACGCCTATAATTCACCCCTCCACTTT.

V and J are TRBV4-2 and TRBJ1-6, with TRBD1 as a possible D gene (5 bases). From germline, CDR1 is LGHNA and CDR2 YNFKEQ. V lost 0 bases and J 9 bases, leaving 9 bases between the germline ends. The CDR3 runs to 14 residues. DNA of the CDR3: TGTGCCAGCAGCCAAGAAGGGGTAGGTTCACCCCTCCACTTT. Protein sequence: CASSQEGVGSPLHF.

V and J are TRBV7-2 and TRBJ1-6; TRBD1 matches 8 bases. This CDR3 is 14 amino acids long. Germline loops: CDR1 SGHTA, CDR2 FQGNSA. Trimming cost V 0 bases and J 9 bases; bases outside gene matches: 1. The CDR3 here is CASSLADRVSPLHF. In DNA form, the CDR3 reads TGTGCCAGCAGCTTAGCGGACAGGGTTTCACCCCTCCACTTT.